A single sample gave rise to the 27 T cell receptor beta chains below, sequenced in a study of beta chain features in type 1 diabetes (dated by TCRdb to 2016 to 2019). Library preparation was by the immunoSEQ multiplex PCR assay. The entire isolated RNA was reverse transcribed using the High Capacity cDNA Reverse Transcription Kit, and thus expressed TCRB transcripts were sequenced. TCRdb took over this immuneACCESS table, retaining in-frame rearrangements with V and J assigned. Such tables are incomplete; in checked studies, under half of the missing clones stem from an unresolved V gene, and the remainder is unexplained. Present in this sample are more than 150,000 clones, more than 9.5% of which were seen just once. The top ten constitute roughly 1.9% of the sample. Sequencing was carried out using central memory CD4+ T cells from blood. The receptors come from a man between 18 and 29 years old in good health.

CDR3 coding DNA: TGTGCCAGCAGCTTAGTGCAGCGCAGGCGGGAGACCCAGTACTTC. Its protein is CASSLVQRRRETQYF. The chain employs TRBV11-2 and TRBJ2-5; the D is unclear. The CDR3 contains 15 residues. The V end lost 1 base, the J end lost 5 bases, and 14 bases lay between the germline ends. Germline values: CDR1 SGHAT, CDR2 FQNNGV.

The chain recombines TRBV5-6 with TRBJ2-3; perhaps TRBD1 as D (6 bases). In germline, CDR1 is SGHDT, CDR2 YYEEEE. V lost 5 bases to trimming and J lost 0 bases, with 13 bases between them. This CDR3 contains 15 residues. CDR3 coding DNA: TGTGCCAGCAGTTCTGGGGGACAAAGCACAGATACGCAGTATTTT. It is translated as CASSSGGQSTDTQYF. The variable domain in full, with the rest retrieved from reference TRBV5-6 and TRBJ2-3, is DAGVTQSPTHLIKTRGQQVTLRCSPKSGHDTVSWYQQALGQGPQFIFQYYEEEERQRGNFPDRFSGHQFPNYSSELNVNALLLGDSALYLCASSSGGQSTDTQYFGPGTRLTVL.

The V gene is TRBV14, the J gene TRBJ2-5; D might be TRBD2 (5 bases). Germline V gene sequence: CDR1 SGHDN, CDR2 FVKESK. This CDR3 comprises 16 residues. V was cut by 4 bases and J by 5 bases, with 20 bases left in between. The CDR3 here is CASSLREQNVWETQYF. CDR3 nucleotide sequence: TGTGCCAGCAGCCTGAGGGAGCAAAACGTATGGGAGACCCAGTACTTC.

This clone was counted only a few times. V and J are TRBV2 and TRBJ1-2, with a tentative D call TRBD1 (6 bases). Germline V CDR1 and CDR2: SNHLY, FYNNEI. This CDR3 region has 12 residues. V lost 3 bases, J lost 8 bases, and 10 bases lay in between. CDR3 DNA: TGTGCCAGCAGTGACCAGGGGAACGGCTACACCTTC. Its translation: CASSDQGNGYTF.

This clone was observed at least ten times. The V call is TRBV19, the J call TRBJ1-6, with a tentative D call TRBD1 (5 bases). Trimming left V 3 bases short and J 3 bases short, with 9 bases between. The CDR3 runs to 15 residues. Germline V gene data show CDR1 as LNHDA and CDR2 as SQIVND (reference sequence). The CDR3 here is CASSMKDSYNSPLHF. The CDR3 DNA reads TGTGCCAGTAGTATGAAAGACAGCTATAATTCACCCCTCCACTTT.

The sample holds a few counts of this clone. The chain recombines TRBV29-1 with TRBJ2-1; D is uncertain. This CDR3 comprises 14 residues. Germline V CDR1 and CDR2: SQVTM, ANQGSEA. Trimming removed 7 bases from V and 8 bases from J, with 21 bases in between. CDR3 DNA: TGCAGCGGGAATCCGGGCCCCACGGTAGATGAGCAGTTCTTC. Its translation: CSGNPGPTVDEQFF.

The chain has TRBV4-2 and TRBJ2-3; 7 positions match TRBD2. There are 17 residues in the CDR3. With V trimmed by 0 bases and J by 1 base, 7 bases remained unmatched. CDR1 LGHNA and CDR2 YNFKEQ come from the germline V gene. The CDR3 nucleotides read TGTGCCAGCAGCCAAGAATGGACGGGAGGACGCACAGATACGCAGTATTTT. This gives the protein CASSQEWTGGRTDTQYF.

The rearrangement uses TRBV5-4 and TRBJ2-1; 9 bases agree with TRBD2. The CDR3 covers 17 residues. In germline, CDR1 is SGHNT, CDR2 YYREEE (reference sequence). V trimming: 0 bases; J trimming: 1 base; junction bases outside the gene matches: 5. The CDR3 DNA sequence: TGTGCCAGCAGCTTGGGTAGCGGGAGCGGATCCTACAATGAGCAGTTCTTC. It encodes CASSLGSGSGSYNEQFF. Filled out from reference TRBV5-4 and TRBJ2-1, the complete variable domain reads ETGVTQSPTHLIKTRGQQVTLRCSSQSGHNTVSWYQQALGQGPQFIFQYYREEENGRGNFPPRFSGLQFPNYSSELNVNALELDDSALYLCASSLGSGSGSYNEQFFGPGTRLTVL.

This clone has a handful of counts. This sequence joins TRBV30 and TRBJ2-5, with D possibly matching TRBD1 (7 bases). CDR1 GTSNPN and CDR2 SVGIG come from the germline V gene (reference sequence). The CDR3 sequence is 12 residues long. Between the trimmed V and J ends, which lost 5 bases and 11 bases, there was a span of 18 bases. DNA for the CDR3: TGTGCCTGGGCCGGGGGACAGCTAAAGCAGTACTTC. Protein: CAWAGGQLKQYF.

The sample holds a few counts of this clone. Other DNA sequences within the sample encode an identical CDR3. The chain recombines TRBV5-1 with TRBJ2-3; TRBD2 is a possible D gene (6 bases). The germline V gene encodes CDR1 SGHRS and CDR2 YFSETQ. This CDR3 region has 15 residues. Trimming removed 1 base from V and 0 bases from J, with 9 bases in between. The CDR3 sequence: CASSLTGTSTDTQYF. The DNA of the CDR3 is TGCGCCAGCAGCTTGACTGGGACTAGCACAGATACGCAGTATTTT.

The rearrangement links TRBV25-1 to TRBJ2-1, with 8 bases that match TRBD1. The CDR3 loop spans 14 amino acids. The germline V gene has CDR1 MGHDK and CDR2 SYGVNS. J lost 4 bases, V lost 3 bases, and 2 bases had no gene match. The CDR3 region is CASSDRGRYNEQFF. The DNA for the CDR3 is TGTGCCAGCAGTGACAGGGGGCGTTACAATGAGCAGTTCTTC.

This clone was seen a handful of times. V usage is TRBV19 and J usage is TRBJ2-7, with 9 bases aligning to TRBD2. Germline V lookup: CDR1 LNHDA, CDR2 SQIVND (reference sequence). Losses at the gene ends were 7 bases for V and 2 bases for J; bases not matched to a gene: 12. The CDR3 is made up of 16 amino acids. CDR3 amino acids: CASNQGGASGAYEQYF. The CDR3 region has the DNA TGTGCCAGTAATCAAGGAGGGGCTAGCGGGGCCTACGAGCAGTACTTC. The variable domain in full, completed from reference TRBV19 and TRBJ2-7, reads DGGITQSPKYLFRKEGQNVTLSCEQNLNHDAMYWYRQDPGQGLRLIYYSQIVNDFQKGDIAEGYSVSREKKESFPLTVTSAQKNPTAFYLCASNQGGASGAYEQYFGPGTRLTVT.

The chain couples TRBV9 to TRBJ2-1, with no clear D. The length of the CDR3 is 17 residues. Germline CDR1 is SGDLS and CDR2 is YYNGEE. The V end lost 0 bases, the J end lost 3 bases, and 16 bases lay between the germline ends. The DNA of the CDR3 is TGTGCCAGCAGCGTAGCTACGGCTCCTTCGGGCTACAATGAGCAGTTCTTC. Its translation: CASSVATAPSGYNEQFF.

The V and J genes are TRBV6-5 and TRBJ2-7; the D gene is possibly TRBD2 (6 bases). The V end lost 6 bases, the J end lost 0 bases, and 12 bases lay between the germline ends. CDR1 and CDR2 (germline): MNHEY, SVGAGI. This CDR3 spans 14 amino acids. The CDR3, as DNA: TGTGCCAGCAGGTCCCTGCGGGGCTCCTACGAGCAGTACTTC. Translation: CASRSLRGSYEQYF.

This rearrangement joins TRBV11-3 to TRBJ2-3; 9 bases are shared with TRBD1. Germline CDR1 reads SGHNT; CDR2 reads YENEEA. CDR3 length: 16 residues. V shed 1 base and J 4 bases; nucleotides not matched to a gene: 6. The CDR3 sequence: CASSLGGTGRSDTQYF. The CDR3 nucleotides are TGTGCCAGCAGCTTAGGGGGGACAGGGCGGTCAGATACGCAGTATTTT.

This chain uses TRBV5-1 with TRBJ1-2, with D unclear. Trimming shortened V by 0 bases and J by 9 bases, and 15 bases separated the two germline ends. This CDR3 is 14 amino acids long. Germline CDR1 reads SGHRS; CDR2 reads YFSETQ. The chain's CDR3 is CASSLARNAGSYTF. CDR3 coding DNA: TGCGCCAGCAGCTTGGCCAGGAACGCGGGTAGCTACACCTTC.

This clone was observed a few times. The genes are TRBV4-1 and TRBJ2-1; 8 bases map to TRBD2. CDR1 and CDR2 from the germline V gene are MGHRA and YSYEKL. After removal of 0 bases from V and 0 bases from J, the junction contained 16 bases not matched to a gene. The CDR3 has 21 amino acids. DNA of the CDR3: TGCGCCAGCAGCCAAGAAGGGGGAAGCGCGGGAGGAGGTGGCTCCTACAATGAGCAGTTCTTC. Protein product: CASSQEGGSAGGGGSYNEQFF.

The chain combines TRBV9 with TRBJ2-1; D could derive from TRBD1 or TRBD2 (5 bases each). Germline values: CDR1 SGDLS, CDR2 YYNGEE. This CDR3 region has 16 residues. V lost 0 bases and J 6 bases, leaving 16 bases between the germline ends. In nucleotides, the CDR3 is TGTGCCAGCAGCGTAGCTTTAACTAGGGGTGGCAATGAGCAGTTCTTC. Translation gives CASSVALTRGGNEQFF.

CDR3 in DNA: TGTGCCAGCAGCTTGCGGAGCGGGGGTTACACAGATACGCAGTATTTT. Protein product: CASSLRSGGYTDTQYF. The chain joins TRBV5-6 to TRBJ2-3; 8 nucleotides match TRBD2. The junction had 6 bases not matched to a gene; V was cut back by 1 base and J by 2 bases. The CDR3 is made up of 16 amino acids. The germline V gene has CDR1 SGHDT and CDR2 YYEEEE. Drawing the rest from reference TRBV5-6 and TRBJ2-3, the complete variable domain is DAGVTQSPTHLIKTRGQQVTLRCSPKSGHDTVSWYQQALGQGPQFIFQYYEEEERQRGNFPDRFSGHQFPNYSSELNVNALLLGDSALYLCASSLRSGGYTDTQYFGPGTRLTVL.

The CDR3 loop is CASSLGSLRGSYEQYF. CDR3 coding DNA: TGCGCCAGCAGCTTGGGGTCACTACGGGGCTCCTACGAGCAGTACTTC. This chain links TRBV5-1 with TRBJ2-7, with D perhaps TRBD2 (5 bases). The length of the CDR3 is 16 residues. V lost 0 bases and J lost 0, with 13 bases in between. Germline lookup yields CDR1 SGHRS and CDR2 YFSETQ.

The chain links TRBV28 to TRBJ1-2; D is possibly TRBD1 (5 bases). The CDR3 consists of 13 residues. Trimming pared 8 bases from V and 6 bases from J, leaving 16 bases between. Looked up from germline, CDR1 is MDHEN and CDR2 is SYDVKM. DNA for the CDR3: TGTGCCAGCGAGGGCGGGGGATGGCATGGCTACACCTTC. Protein sequence: CASEGGGWHGYTF.

This clone was found a few times. V is TRBV7-2 and J is TRBJ2-5; the D gene is possibly TRBD1 (5 bases). Germline lookup yields CDR1 SGHTA and CDR2 FQGNSA. V lost 2 bases and J lost 7, with 17 bases in between. The CDR3 contains 15 residues. The CDR3 loop reads CASSLRSGPRGTQYF. CDR3 DNA: TGTGCCAGCAGCTTAAGGTCAGGGCCCAGAGGGACCCAGTACTTC. Combining the CDR3 with reference TRBV7-2 and TRBJ2-5 gives the whole variable domain GAGVSQSPSNKVTEKGKDVELRCDPISGHTALYWYRQSLGQGLEFLIYFQGNSAPDKSGLPSDRFSAERTGGSVSTLTIQRTQQEDSAVYLCASSLRSGPRGTQYFGPGTRLLVL.

This clone was counted a few times. This chain joins TRBV7-2 and TRBJ1-5, with D possibly being TRBD1 (6 bases). Germline V gene lookup returns CDR1 SGHTA and CDR2 FQGNSA. The CDR3 runs 15 residues. V lost 5 bases and J lost 2, with 13 bases in between. The CDR3 region has the DNA TGTGCCAGCAGCCGGGACACCGGAGGCAATCAGCCCCAGCATTTT. Translating gives CASSRDTGGNQPQHF.

This clone was seen a handful of times. This rearrangement joins TRBV7-9 to TRBJ1-6; D uncertain. The CDR3 covers 15 residues. Trimming stripped 3 bases from V and 0 bases from J, with 6 bases between. Looked up from germline, CDR1 is SEHNR and CDR2 is FQNEAQ (reference sequence). CDR3 residues: CASSFWSSYNSPLHF. CDR3 in DNA: TGTGCCAGCAGCTTTTGGAGCTCCTATAATTCACCCCTCCACTTT.

This clone was recorded a few times. V and J are TRBV13 and TRBJ2-4; D remains unclear. CDR1 and CDR2 from the germline V gene are PRHDT and FYEKMQ (reference sequence). V was trimmed by 0 bases and J by 3 bases, leaving 9 bases between them. This CDR3 contains 15 residues. The CDR3 DNA reads TGTGCCAGCAGCTTAGGGTGGCTGGACAAAAACATTCAGTACTTC. It codes for CASSLGWLDKNIQYF.

In this sample, this clone turned up a few times. The sample carries other DNA sequences with the same CDR3. V usage is TRBV7-2 and J usage is TRBJ1-2, with no clear D. Germline CDR1 and CDR2: SGHTA and FQGNSA. The CDR3 runs to 11 residues. Trimming stripped 5 bases from V and 5 bases from J, with 6 bases between. CDR3 nucleotides: TGTGCCAGCAGCCAATTATATGGCTACACCTTC. Protein: CASSQLYGYTF. Combining the CDR3 with reference TRBV7-2 and TRBJ1-2 gives the whole variable domain GAGVSQSPSNKVTEKGKDVELRCDPISGHTALYWYRQSLGQGLEFLIYFQGNSAPDKSGLPSDRFSAERTGGSVSTLTIQRTQQEDSAVYLCASSQLYGYTFGSGTRLTVV.

The J gene is TRBJ2-5, the V gene TRBV6-1; 12 bases align to TRBD2. Matching the DNA end better, TRBJ2-7 makes the J call doubtful. Germline V lookup: CDR1 MNHNS, CDR2 SASEGT. The CDR3 runs to 14 residues. The CDR3 spells CASTRLAGDNEQYF. The CDR3 DNA follows: TGTGCCAGCACTAGACTAGCGGGGGACAACGAGCAGTACTTC.